Below are 10 T cell receptor beta chains sequenced from a single sample in a study of molecular identifiers for immune sequencing clone quantification. TCRdb reprocessed the PCR reads with MiXCR, giving one entry per CDR3 protein. The sample records over 550,000 distinct CDR3 sequences, roughly 25% being singletons. The sample consisted of naive CD8+ T cells from blood, with Jurkat cell RNA spiked in. Subset here: FACS-sorted CD8+CD4-CCR7+CD45RA+ naive T cells. Every receptor here comes from a human donor in good health. Some libraries in this study had Jurkat cell RNA spiked in.

About this clonotype itself: The germline gene is not matched at one end of the junction; a read error may be the cause. The chain employs TRBV5-1 and TRBJ1-1, with 7 bases fitting TRBD1. Germline V gene data show CDR1 as SGHRS and CDR2 as YFSETQ. This CDR3 contains 14 residues. The DNA for the CDR3 is TGCGCCAGCAGCTGGACAGGCCCGAACGCTGAAGCTTTCTTT. Residues: CASSWTGPNAEAFF.

This clonotype was counted at least ten times. The chain has TRBV29-1 and TRBJ2-7; D ambiguous. Trimming removed 1 base at V and 1 base at J, with 8 bases between. The CDR3 spans 13 residues. Germline loops: CDR1 SQVTM, CDR2 ANQGSEA. Written as DNA, the CDR3 is TGCAGCGTTGAAGGGTCTAGATCCTACGAGCAGTACTTC. It yields the protein CSVEGSRSYEQYF.

This clonotype was observed many times. The chain links TRBV28 to TRBJ2-7; D gene unclear. Between the trimmed V and J ends, which lost 7 bases and 6 bases, there was a span of 10 bases. Germline V gene sequence: CDR1 MDHEN, CDR2 SYDVKM. The CDR3 sequence is 11 residues long. The CDR3 DNA sequence: TGTGCCAGCAAAGGTCCAGGCGAGCAGTACTTC. This encodes CASKGPGEQYF. Combining the CDR3 with reference TRBV28 and TRBJ2-7 gives the whole variable domain DVKVTQSSRYLVKRTGEKVFLECVQDMDHENMFWYRQDPGLGLRLIYFSYDVKMKEKGDIPEGYSVSREKKERFSLILESASTNQTSMYLCASKGPGEQYFGPGTRLTVT.

Concerning this clonotype: The conserved phenylalanine or tryptophan is not found at the CDR3 terminus, so this likely reflects a read error. This rearrangement joins TRBV19 to TRBJ1-1; perhaps TRBD1 as D (6 bases). V gave up 7 bases and J gave up 0 bases, with 15 bases separating them. This CDR3 spans 15 amino acids. Germline CDR1 is LNHDA and CDR2 is SQIVND (reference sequence). Here the CDR3 DNA reads TGTGCCAGTACGCCTAAACAGGGCCTGAACACTGAAGCTTTCCTT. Translating it yields CASTPKQGLNTEAFL.

About this clonotype itself: No DNA is shown, since the ends of the CDR3 on it are uncertain; the CDR3 is the one TCRdb lists. The chain uses TRBV20-1 and TRBJ2-7; TRBD1 reflects the table's D call only, with no check against the DNA. Germline loops: CDR1 DFQATT, CDR2 SNEGSKA (reference sequence). Counting both end residues, the CDR3 totals 18 amino acids. The CDR3 sequence is CSAEVAAGAGKFENEQCF.

This clonotype was recorded many times. The gene calls are TRBV6-5 and TRBJ1-1; 8 nucleotides match TRBD1. V lost 5 bases, J lost 1 base, and 3 bases stayed unmatched. This CDR3 spans 14 amino acids. Germline lookup yields CDR1 MNHEY and CDR2 SVGAGI. The chain's CDR3 is CASSPGGANTEAFF. The CDR3 nucleotides read TGTGCCAGCAGTCCAGGGGGCGCGAACACTGAAGCTTTCTTT.

This clonotype was observed many times. The genes are TRBV18 and TRBJ1-5; TRBD1 is a possible D gene (5 bases). This CDR3 has 16 residues. Per germline, CDR1 KGHSH and CDR2 LQKENI. V was trimmed by 1 base and J by 5 bases, leaving 15 bases between them. CDR3 nucleotide sequence: TGTGCCAGCTCACCACGGGGGGTGGTGAAGGATCAGCCCCAGCATTTT. It codes for CASSPRGVVKDQPQHF.

This clonotype was detected ten times or more. The chain uses TRBV25-1 and TRBJ2-1; D call uncertain. V dropped 1 base and J dropped 4 bases, with 14 bases sitting between them. Germline V gives CDR1 MGHDK, CDR2 SYGVNS. This CDR3 comprises 16 residues. The CDR3 DNA is TGTGCCAGCAGTGAATCCCGTCGGACCACGTACAATGAGCAGTTCTTC. The encoded protein is CASSESRRTTYNEQFF.

The CDR3: CASSYWVATSGANVLTF. The CDR3 coding sequence is TGTGCCAGCAGTTACTGGGTCGCGACCTCTGGGGCCAACGTCCTGACTTTC. The chain links TRBV6-2 or TRBV6-3 to TRBJ2-6; no definite D call. Germline CDR1 reads MNHEY; CDR2 reads SVGEGT. Trimming took off 1 base at V and 0 bases at J, with 10 bases between the two ends. The CDR3 is 17 residues long.

The sample holds many counts of this clonotype. This rearrangement joins TRBV5-1 to TRBJ2-2; D is uncertain. V was pared by 5 bases and J by 8 bases, with 10 bases between. The CDR3 is 12 residues long. Germline assignment: CDR1 SGHRS and CDR2 YFSETQ. In DNA form, the CDR3 reads TGCGCCAGCAGAGGCCCAGGAGGGGAGCTGTTTTTT. Translating gives CASRGPGGELFF.